A selection of T cell receptor beta chains follows, all from one sample in a study of T-cell reconstitution after alpha-beta-depleted transplantation in children. Using its own MiXCR run on the PCR reads, TCRdb lists one record per CDR3 protein. The sample holds almost 250,000 distinct CDR3 sequences; more than 20% are singletons and the top ten take 2.6%. The sequences come from PBMCs, collected before TCRalphabeta/CD19-depleted stem cell transplant. These receptors were obtained from a girl aged 2 to 9 with Fanconi anemia, due to receive a stem cell transplant. Each CDR3 is given with its conserved first and last residue. The D gene is left open where the match is weak. Expanded clones get a size class; other rows say once, few or many, or leave the size out.

J gene: TRBJ2-5; clone size: NA; D gene: TRBD1; V gene: TRBV28; CDR3 length: 14; CDR3 DNA: TGTGCCAGCAGTCTGCAGGGGGCCAGGGAGACCCAGTACTTC; CDR3 protein: CASSLQGARETQYF
J gene: TRBJ2-1; clone size: many; D gene: NA; V gene: TRBV29-1; CDR3 length: 13; CDR3 DNA: TGCAGCGTTGACGGGCAGTCTTACAATGAGCAGTTCTTC; CDR3 protein: CSVDGQSYNEQFF
J gene: TRBJ2-7; clone size: NA; D gene: TRBD1; V gene: TRBV19; CDR3 length: 15; CDR3 DNA: TGTGCCAGTAGTATGGTCAGGGGGCCTTCCTACGAGCAGTACTTC; CDR3 protein: CASSMVRGPSYEQYF
J gene: TRBJ2-7; clone size: many; D gene: TRBD1; V gene: TRBV12-3/TRBV12-4; CDR3 length: 12; CDR3 DNA: TGTGCCAGCAGCGCAGGGGGCTACGAGCAGTACTTC; CDR3 protein: CASSAGGYEQYF
J gene: TRBJ2-2; clone size: NA; D gene: TRBD2; V gene: TRBV28; CDR3 length: 21; CDR3 DNA: TGTGCCAGCAGTTTTGCGGAACCGGGACTAGTCCCGACCGCGAACACCGGGGAGCTGTTTTTT; CDR3 protein: CASSFAEPGLVPTANTGELFF
J gene: TRBJ1-3; clone size: NA; D gene: TRBD1; V gene: TRBV6-5; CDR3 length: 17; CDR3 DNA: TGTGCCAGCAGTTACCAAGGACAGGGGGCGCGTGGAAACACCATATATTTT; CDR3 protein: CASSYQGQGARGNTIYF
J gene: TRBJ1-2; clone size: many; D gene: TRBD1; V gene: TRBV20-1; CDR3 length: 14; CDR3 DNA: TGCAGTGCTAACAGCAGGGGGCCGGACTATGGCTACACCTTC; CDR3 protein: CSANSRGPDYGYTF
J gene: TRBJ1-5; clone size: many; D gene: NA; V gene: TRBV20-1; CDR3 length: 13; CDR3 DNA: TGCAGTGCTAGAGATAGTGAGAATCAGCCCCAGCATTTT; CDR3 protein: CSARDSENQPQHF
J gene: TRBJ2-1; clone size: few; D gene: TRBD2; V gene: TRBV20-1; CDR3 length: 16; CDR3 DNA: TGCAGTCCACACCCTAACGGACTAGCGGGAGGGGGTGAGCAGTTCTTC; CDR3 protein: CSPHPNGLAGGGEQFF
J gene: TRBJ1-2; clone size: many; D gene: NA; V gene: TRBV12-3/TRBV12-4; CDR3 length: 13; CDR3 DNA: TGTGCCAGCAGTTCCGTCAGGGGTTATGGCTACACCTTC; CDR3 protein: CASSSVRGYGYTF
J gene: TRBJ2-7; clone size: many; D gene: NA; V gene: TRBV21-1; CDR3 length: 15; CDR3 DNA: TGTGCCAGCAGCAAAGGGGACAGGGAACCCTACGAGCAGTACTTC; CDR3 protein: CASSKGDREPYEQYF
J gene: TRBJ2-7; clone size: NA; D gene: TRBD1; V gene: TRBV20-1; CDR3 length: 13; CDR3 DNA: TGCAGTGCTAGAAAGGGACAGTCCTACGAGCAGTACTTC; CDR3 protein: CSARKGQSYEQYF
J gene: TRBJ2-4; clone size: few; D gene: NA; V gene: TRBV3-1; CDR3 length: 13; CDR3 DNA: TGTGCCAGCAGCCAAGCAGGAGGACTCGGTCAGTACTTC; CDR3 protein: CASSQAGGLGQYF
J gene: TRBJ2-2; clone size: many; D gene: NA; V gene: TRBV29-1; CDR3 length: 14; CDR3 DNA: TGCAGCGTTGTACTACGACAATACACCGGGGAGCTGTTTTTT; CDR3 protein: CSVVLRQYTGELFF
J gene: TRBJ1-4; clone size: once; D gene: TRBD1; V gene: TRBV29-1; CDR3 length: 12; CDR3 DNA: TGCAGCGCTGGGGACAGGGCAGAAAAACTGTTTTTT; CDR3 protein: CSAGDRAEKLFF
J gene: TRBJ2-2; clone size: NA; D gene: NA; V gene: TRBV29-1; CDR3 length: 14; CDR3 DNA: TGCAGCGTTGGGGGGCGCGTCGGGACCGGGGAGCTGTTTTTT; CDR3 protein: CSVGGRVGTGELFF
J gene: TRBJ2-7; clone size: few; D gene: NA; V gene: TRBV20-1; CDR3 length: 14; CDR3 DNA: TGCAGTGCTAGTTCGGTCCCGAGCTCCTACGAGCAGTACTTC; CDR3 protein: CSASSVPSSYEQYF
J gene: TRBJ1-1; clone size: many; D gene: TRBD1; V gene: TRBV10-3; CDR3 length: 16; CDR3 DNA: TGTGCCATCAGTGAGTCGAGTACAGGGGGCAGTACTGAAGCTTTCTTT; CDR3 protein: CAISESSTGGSTEAFF
J gene: TRBJ2-3; clone size: many; D gene: TRBD2; V gene: TRBV28; CDR3 length: 15; CDR3 DNA: TGTGCCAGCATTGGAGCGGGAGGGCCTTTAGATACGCAGTATTTT; CDR3 protein: CASIGAGGPLDTQYF
J gene: TRBJ2-3; clone size: NA; D gene: NA; V gene: TRBV28; CDR3 length: 16; CDR3 DNA: TGTGCCAGCAGTTTCCCCGGGATGTCTAGCACAGATACGCAGTATTTT; CDR3 protein: CASSFPGMSSTDTQYF
J gene: TRBJ1-2; clone size: many; D gene: NA; V gene: TRBV20-1; CDR3 length: 12; CDR3 DNA: TGCAGTGCTGGGACATGGATCTATGGCTACACCTTC; CDR3 protein: CSAGTWIYGYTF
J gene: TRBJ2-4; clone size: many; D gene: TRBD1; V gene: TRBV10-3; CDR3 length: 12; CDR3 DNA: TGTGCCATCAGGGGACAGGAAAACATTCAGTACTTC; CDR3 protein: CAIRGQENIQYF
J gene: TRBJ2-1; clone size: few; D gene: TRBD2; V gene: TRBV3-1; CDR3 length: 15; CDR3 DNA: TGTGCCAGCAGCCAAGCGGGAGGAGGCGTACGGGAGCAGTTCTTC; CDR3 protein: CASSQAGGGVREQFF
J gene: TRBJ1-1; clone size: NA; D gene: NA; V gene: TRBV7-8; CDR3 length: 18; CDR3 DNA: TGTGCCAGCAGCTTAATTGGTTTGACAGCTACCATGAACACTGAAGCTTTCTTT; CDR3 protein: CASSLIGLTATMNTEAFF
J gene: TRBJ2-1; clone size: many; D gene: NA; V gene: TRBV11-2; CDR3 length: 14; CDR3 DNA: TGTGCCAGCAGCTCCTACAGGGAGCGCAATGAGCAGTTCTTC; CDR3 protein: CASSSYRERNEQFF
J gene: TRBJ2-2; clone size: NA; D gene: NA; V gene: TRBV9; CDR3 length: 15; CDR3 DNA: TGTGCCAGCAGCGTAGATAGGGGGGCGATCGGGGAGCTGTTTTTT; CDR3 protein: CASSVDRGAIGELFF
J gene: TRBJ1-1; clone size: many; D gene: TRBD1; V gene: TRBV4-2; CDR3 length: 15; CDR3 DNA: TGTGCCAGCAGCCAAGACAGGACAGGAGGCACTGAAGCTTTCTTT; CDR3 protein: CASSQDRTGGTEAFF
J gene: TRBJ2-3; clone size: NA; D gene: TRBD1; V gene: TRBV5-1; CDR3 length: 14; CDR3 DNA: TGCGCCAGCAGGTGGACAGGGGACACAGATACGCAGTATTTT; CDR3 protein: CASRWTGDTDTQYF
J gene: TRBJ2-2; clone size: many; D gene: NA; V gene: TRBV9; CDR3 length: 14; CDR3 DNA: TGTGCCAGCAGCGTCCGAGACAACACCGGGGAGCTGTTTTTT; CDR3 protein: CASSVRDNTGELFF
J gene: TRBJ1-2; clone size: NA; D gene: TRBD1; V gene: TRBV20-1; CDR3 length: 15; CDR3 DNA: TGCAGTGCCGACAACCCGACAGGGGCATACTATGGCTACACCTTC; CDR3 protein: CSADNPTGAYYGYTF
J gene: TRBJ2-7; clone size: many; D gene: NA; V gene: TRBV6-5; CDR3 length: 15; CDR3 DNA: TGTGCCAGCAGTTACGGCTCTAGCAGGTCCTACGAGCAGTACTTC; CDR3 protein: CASSYGSSRSYEQYF
J gene: TRBJ2-4; clone size: few; D gene: NA; V gene: TRBV6-4; CDR3 length: 16; CDR3 DNA: TGTGCCAGCAGTGATATTACAGGACCGACCAAAAACATTCAGTACTTC; CDR3 protein: CASSDITGPTKNIQYF
J gene: TRBJ2-3; clone size: NA; D gene: NA; V gene: TRBV6-5; CDR3 length: 16; CDR3 DNA: TGTGCCAGCAGTTACTCAGCGGGTGAAGTCACAGATACGCAGTATTTT; CDR3 protein: CASSYSAGEVTDTQYF
J gene: TRBJ2-5; clone size: NA; D gene: NA; V gene: TRBV7-9; CDR3 length: 14; CDR3 DNA: TGTGCCAGCAGCTTAGTGACAGCGCAAGAGACCCAGTACTTC; CDR3 protein: CASSLVTAQETQYF
J gene: TRBJ2-3; clone size: NA; D gene: NA; V gene: TRBV5-1; CDR3 length: 18; CDR3 DNA: TGCGCCAGCAACTGGATGGGGACCCGGGCCGCCCGAGCAGATACGCAGTATTTT; CDR3 protein: CASNWMGTRAARADTQYF
J gene: TRBJ2-1; clone size: many; D gene: TRBD2; V gene: TRBV29-1; CDR3 length: 18; CDR3 DNA: TGCAGCGTTGAAGCCCCGGGTGAGCTAGCGGACTCCTACAATGAGCAGTTCTTC; CDR3 protein: CSVEAPGELADSYNEQFF
J gene: TRBJ1-5; clone size: many; D gene: NA; V gene: TRBV20-1; CDR3 length: 16; CDR3 DNA: TGCAGTGCTAGAGCCCCCGGACTGGGGAGCAATCAGCCCCAGCATTTT; CDR3 protein: CSARAPGLGSNQPQHF
J gene: TRBJ2-5; clone size: many; D gene: NA; V gene: TRBV12-5; CDR3 length: 13; CDR3 DNA: TGTGCTAGTGGTCGGGACGTACAAGAGACCCAGTACTTC; CDR3 protein: CASGRDVQETQYF
J gene: TRBJ2-5; clone size: many; D gene: NA; V gene: TRBV29-1; CDR3 length: 12; CDR3 DNA: TGCAGCGCTGTTATTTTGCAAGAGACCCAGTACTTC; CDR3 protein: CSAVILQETQYF
J gene: TRBJ2-3; clone size: many; D gene: NA; V gene: TRBV7-3; CDR3 length: 13; CDR3 DNA: TGTGCCAGCAGCTCGACAGGCACAGATACGCAGTATTTT; CDR3 protein: CASSSTGTDTQYF
J gene: TRBJ2-5; clone size: NA; D gene: TRBD1; V gene: TRBV5-5; CDR3 length: 15; CDR3 DNA: TGTGCCAGCAGGGGACAGGGGGCGCGAGGGGAGACCCAGTACTTC; CDR3 protein: CASRGQGARGETQYF
J gene: TRBJ2-3; clone size: few; D gene: NA; V gene: TRBV5-5; CDR3 length: 12; CDR3 DNA: TGTGCCAGCAGCTTGAGCCAAGCAACGCAGTATTTT; CDR3 protein: CASSLSQATQYF
J gene: TRBJ2-7; clone size: NA; D gene: NA; V gene: TRBV7-2; CDR3 length: 15; CDR3 DNA: TGTGCCAGCAGCTTAGCGCCTAGCGACTCCTACGAGCAGTACTTC; CDR3 protein: CASSLAPSDSYEQYF
J gene: TRBJ2-7; clone size: NA; D gene: TRBD2; V gene: TRBV6-5; CDR3 length: 19; CDR3 DNA: TGTGCCAGCAGTTCCCGCGAACCAAAAAGACTAGCGGGGGAATGGGAGCAGTACTTC; CDR3 protein: CASSSREPKRLAGEWEQYF
J gene: TRBJ2-1; clone size: NA; D gene: TRBD1; V gene: TRBV19; CDR3 length: 15; CDR3 DNA: TGTGCCAGTGGGCGAGACGGGACAGGTTTCAATGAGCAGTTCTTC; CDR3 protein: CASGRDGTGFNEQFF
J gene: TRBJ1-2; clone size: many; D gene: TRBD1; V gene: TRBV12-3/TRBV12-4; CDR3 length: 16; CDR3 DNA: TGTGCCAGCAGTTCCTCCGAATCAGACAGGGAGGATGGCTACACCTTC; CDR3 protein: CASSSSESDREDGYTF
J gene: TRBJ2-6; clone size: few; D gene: NA; V gene: TRBV20-1; CDR3 length: 17; CDR3 DNA: TGCAGTGCTAGAGATGGATCACACACTTCCGGGGCCAACGTCCTGACTTTC; CDR3 protein: CSARDGSHTSGANVLTF
J gene: TRBJ1-3; clone size: few; D gene: TRBD1; V gene: TRBV29-1; CDR3 length: 13; CDR3 DNA: TGCAGCGCCAGACAGGGGACCGGAAACACCATATATTTT; CDR3 protein: CSARQGTGNTIYF
J gene: TRBJ2-7; clone size: NA; D gene: NA; V gene: TRBV20-1; CDR3 length: 15; CDR3 DNA: TGCAGTGCTAGGGTATTTCGGGACTTCTCCTACGAGCAGTACTTC; CDR3 protein: CSARVFRDFSYEQYF
J gene: TRBJ1-5; clone size: NA; D gene: NA; V gene: TRBV6-5; CDR3 length: 14; CDR3 DNA: TGTGCCAGCAGTTACTCCGGAGGTATGCAGCCCCAGCATTTT; CDR3 protein: CASSYSGGMQPQHF
J gene: TRBJ2-3; clone size: few; D gene: NA; V gene: TRBV4-2; CDR3 length: 14; CDR3 DNA: TGTGCCAGCAGCCAAATTAGTAACACAGATACGCAGTATTTT; CDR3 protein: CASSQISNTDTQYF
J gene: TRBJ2-7; clone size: NA; D gene: NA; V gene: TRBV29-1; CDR3 length: 11; CDR3 DNA: TGCAGCGCTTCCCGGGAGTACGAGCAGTACTTC; CDR3 protein: CSASREYEQYF